The 27 T cell receptor beta chains given below trace back to one sample, sequenced in a study of T cells in women clearing cervical HPV infection. Using immunoSEQ multiplex PCR, the repertoire was profiled, and TCRdb retains in-frame clones only, with some absent. The specimen's table records 20,000 to 25,000 clones. The specimen sequenced was blood buffy coat. Receptors were obtained from a woman aged 18 to 75 with a cervical HPV16 infection that either progressed to CIN3+ or cleared (not recorded which).

As for this clone: The read gets to within 3 residues of the CDR3 end, and the germline J gene fills in the rest. The chain is built from TRBV20-1 and TRBJ2-1; the D is unclear. Per the germline V gene, CDR1 is DFQATT and CDR2 is SNEGSKA (reference sequence). The germline V and J ends were trimmed by 1 base and 5 bases, with 3 bases remaining between them. This CDR3 comprises 11 residues. CDR3 DNA, as far as it was read: TGCAGTGCTAGAGTTAACAATGAG. This codes for CSARVNNE. The CDR3 in its entirety is CSARVNNEQFF.

The CDR3 reads CASSLVSRDRNEKLFF. The CDR3 DNA, read in part, is TGTGCCAGCAGCTTAGTGTCTCGGGACAGGAATGAAAAA. The V and J genes are TRBV13 and TRBJ1-4, with TRBD1 identical over 8 bases. The sequenced fragment ends 3 residues before the CDR3 boundary, so the rest is inferred from the germline J gene. The V and J ends lost 1 base and 5 bases, in that order; junction bases with no gene match: 6. The CDR3 is made up of 16 amino acids. The germline CDR1 and CDR2 sequences are PRHDT and FYEKMQ (reference sequence).

The part of the CDR3 DNA that was read is TGTGCCAGCAGCTTTGAGGGCAGGCCCTATGGC. Translating gives CASSFEGRPYG. Given in full, the CDR3 is CASSFEGRPYGYTF. This sequence joins TRBV7-9 and TRBJ1-2; D unclear. The DNA ends 3 residues before the CDR3 does, and the rest of the CDR3 is filled in from the germline J gene. The CDR3 is 14 amino acids. Between the trimmed V and J ends, which lost 3 bases and 4 bases, there was a span of 12 bases. From germline, CDR1 is SEHNR and CDR2 FQNEAQ (reference sequence).

Concerning this clone itself: The read halts 3 residues ahead of the CDR3 end, with the missing end drawn from the germline J gene. This chain links TRBV5-1 with TRBJ2-1, with TRBD2 identical over 7 bases. Germline V CDR1 and CDR2: SGHRS, YFSETQ. With V trimmed by 2 bases and J by 4 bases, 9 bases remained unmatched. CDR3 length equals 16 residues. This CDR3 is CASSLLASGSYNEQFF. The CDR3 DNA, read in part, is TGCGCCAGCAGCTTATTGGCTAGCGGTTCATACAATGAG.

About this clone itself: The CDR3 is cut off 3 residues early in the read; its end comes from the germline J gene. The chain recombines TRBV30 with TRBJ1-1, with 10 bases identical to TRBD1. CDR3 length equals 14 residues. Germline assignment: CDR1 GTSNPN and CDR2 SVGIG (reference sequence). After removal of 4 bases from V and 4 bases from J, the junction contained 6 bases not matched to a gene. The CDR3 bases that were read are TGTGCCTGGACCACCGGACAGGGGGGCACTGAA. This encodes CAWTTGQGGTE. The whole CDR3 reads CAWTTGQGGTEAFF. Complete variable domain (other parts from reference TRBV30 and TRBJ1-1): SQTIHQWPATLVQPVGSPLSLECTVEGTSNPNLYWYRQAAGRGLQLLFYSVGIGQISSEVPQNLSASRPQDRQFILSSKKLLLSDSGFYLCAWTTGQGGTEAFFGQGTRLTVV.

Notes on this clone: The CDR3 extends 3 residues past the end of the read, so its final part is completed from the germline J gene. V gene TRBV5-1 combines with J gene TRBJ2-3; D remains unclear. V was clipped by 6 bases and J by 6 bases, with 14 bases between them. Germline-derived CDR1 and CDR2 are SGHRS and YFSETQ. The CDR3 length is 13 residues. Incomplete CDR3 DNA: TGCGCCAGCATCCGGGTGACCAAGGATACG. It codes for CASIRVTKDT. The full-length CDR3 reads as CASIRVTKDTQYF.

Notes on this clone: The read is 3 residues too short to cover the CDR3 end, so that end is filled in from the germline J gene. The genes are TRBV2 and TRBJ2-2; D might be TRBD1 (6 bases). Trimming stripped 4 bases from V and 5 bases from J, with 14 bases between. Germline loops: CDR1 SNHLY, CDR2 FYNNEI. The CDR3 extends over 15 amino acids. CDR3 DNA, as far as it was read: TGTGCCAGCAGTGTGGAAACAAGGGGGACCGGGGAG. Protein product: CASSVETRGTGE. The whole CDR3 sequence reads CASSVETRGTGELFF.

With regard to this clone: Sequencing ends 3 residues short of the CDR3 end; the germline J gene provides the rest. The chain joins TRBV10-3 to TRBJ2-3; 7 bases line up with TRBD2. The germline V gene encodes CDR1 ENHRY and CDR2 SYGVKD. The CDR3 is made up of 17 amino acids. V shed 0 bases and J 1 base; nucleotides not matched to a gene: 7. CDR3 DNA, as far as it was read: TGTGCCATCAGTGAGTCGAGGCGGGGGAGCCGCACAGATACG. It codes for CAISESRRGSRTDT. The entire CDR3 protein is CAISESRRGSRTDTQYF.

Remarks on this clone: The read is 3 residues too short to cover the CDR3 end, so that end is filled in from the germline J gene. The chain recombines TRBV20-1 with TRBJ2-3, with D tentatively TRBD1 (6 bases). Germline CDR1 reads DFQATT; CDR2 reads SNEGSKA (reference sequence). This CDR3 is built from 14 residues. The V and J ends lost 6 bases and 2 bases respectively, with 15 bases between them. The CDR3 loop reads CSASTGKITDTQYF. CDR3 bases read: TGCAGTGCCTCAACAGGGAAGATCACAGATACG.

A note on this clone: The read falls 3 residues short of the CDR3 end, and the missing part is taken from the germline J gene. This rearrangement joins TRBV2 to TRBJ1-1, with D perhaps matching TRBD1 (6 bases). V lost 4 bases to trimming and J lost 1 base, with 13 bases between them. CDR1 and CDR2 (germline): SNHLY, FYNNEI. The CDR3 runs to 15 residues. Partial CDR3 DNA: TGTGCCAGCAGTGTAAACAGGGACCCGAACACTGAA. This translates into CASSVNRDPNTE. The entire CDR3 reads CASSVNRDPNTEAFF.

In the case of this clone: The read finishes 3 residues shy of the CDR3 end, and the germline J gene is used to complete it. This sequence joins TRBV7-9 and TRBJ2-1; 7 nucleotides line up with TRBD2. Per germline, CDR1 SEHNR and CDR2 FQNEAQ (reference sequence). The CDR3 consists of 14 residues. With 5 bases clipped from V and 5 bases from J, the junction kept 6 bases outside the gene matches. This CDR3 is CASSLPGGHNEQFF. CDR3 DNA (partial): TGTGCCAGCAGCCTGCCGGGGGGACACAATGAG.

In the case of this clone: The observed sequence ends 3 residues before the CDR3 terminus, with the missing tail filled in from the germline J gene. The chain employs TRBV5-1 and TRBJ1-1; a weak D match, TRBD1 (5 bases). The germline V and J ends were trimmed by 4 bases and 1 base, with 17 bases remaining between them. There are 16 residues in the CDR3. Germline lookup yields CDR1 SGHRS and CDR2 YFSETQ. The CDR3 spells CASSTFSGRANTEAFF. CDR3 bases read: TGCGCCAGCAGCACGTTCTCTGGCAGGGCGAACACTGAA.

A word on this clone: The CDR3 end is not reached by the read, which stops 3 residues before it; the germline J gene fills it in. The rearrangement links TRBV20-1 to TRBJ2-1, with unresolved D. In germline, CDR1 is DFQATT, CDR2 SNEGSKA (reference sequence). V was cut by 6 bases and J by 7 bases, with 16 bases left in between. The length of the CDR3 is 13 residues. CDR3 residues: CSALESSGNEQFF. Incomplete CDR3 DNA: TGCAGTGCCCTAGAATCTTCGGGTAATGAG.

Details on this clone: Read sequence stops 3 residues before the CDR3 end, and the germline J gene provides the missing end. The chain has TRBV20-1 and TRBJ2-5; TRBD1 matches at 9 bases. Trimming took 4 bases from V and 4 from J; bases not matched to a gene: 7. Germline lookup yields CDR1 DFQATT and CDR2 SNEGSKA (reference sequence). The CDR3 covers 14 residues. The sequenced part of the CDR3 DNA is TGCAGTGCTAAAACCGGGACAGGGTTAGAGACC. Translation: CSAKTGTGLET. The CDR3 as a whole reads CSAKTGTGLETQYF.

Details on this clone: The read ends 3 residues shy of where the CDR3 ends; the end is completed using the germline J gene. The rearrangement uses TRBV6-1 and TRBJ2-7; no clear D gene. V dropped 1 base and J dropped 6 bases, with 10 bases sitting between them. Germline V lookup: CDR1 MNHNS, CDR2 SASEGT. The CDR3 has 13 amino acids. The part of the CDR3 DNA that was read is TGTGCCAGCAGTGAAGGTCCGTTTGTCGAG. It translates to CASSEGPFVE. The entire CDR3 sequence reads CASSEGPFVEQYF.

On this clone itself: The read ends 3 residues before the CDR3 terminus; that terminus is restored from the germline J gene. The chain is built from TRBV18 and TRBJ2-4; the match to TRBD2 covers 7 bases. The CDR3 totals 15 residues. Germline lookup yields CDR1 KGHSH and CDR2 LQKENI. The CDR3 spells CASSEGRDPNYGQYF. The CDR3 DNA, read in part, is TGTGCCAGCTCAGAGGGGAGGGATCCTAACTATGGT.

Of note for this clone: The CDR3 is cut off 3 residues early in the read; its end comes from the germline J gene. The chain has TRBV29-1 and TRBJ2-7, with D unclear. The length of the CDR3 is 13 residues. Germline V CDR1 and CDR2: SQVTM, ANQGSEA. V gave up 3 bases and J gave up 0 bases, with 9 bases separating them. CDR3 DNA (partial): TGCAGCGTTGATGGCGGTAGCTCCTACGAG. This codes for CSVDGGSSYE. The CDR3 in its entirety is CSVDGGSSYEQYF.

As to this clone: The CDR3 end lies 3 residues beyond the end of the read and is filled in from the germline J gene. V is TRBV7-9 and J is TRBJ1-2; no reliable D call. Germline V CDR1 and CDR2: SEHNR, FQNEAQ (reference sequence). The CDR3 is 14 amino acids. V was shortened by 3 bases and J by 4 bases, with 12 bases between the two germline ends. CDR3 sequence reads: CASSFQEALYGYTF. The sequenced CDR3 bases are TGTGCCAGCAGCTTCCAGGAGGCCCTCTATGGC.

Concerning this clone: Read data end 3 residues before the CDR3 end; the end is taken from the germline J gene. This chain uses TRBV19 with TRBJ2-5; no reliable D call. The V gene lost 2 bases and the J gene lost 3 bases, with 10 bases spanning the gap. Germline V gene data show CDR1 as LNHDA and CDR2 as SQIVND (reference sequence). The CDR3 is 14 amino acids. CDR3 bases read: TGTGCCAGTAGTATATCGGCAGGCAAAGAGACC. Encoded protein: CASSISAGKET. The full-length CDR3 reads as CASSISAGKETQYF.

This clone is deemed medium-sized by its frequency. The read terminates 3 residues before the CDR3 end, so the remaining end is supplied by the germline J gene. The genes are TRBV18 and TRBJ2-3; TRBD2 matches at 11 bases. CDR3 length equals 14 residues. Germline trimming cut 3 bases from V and 5 bases from J; bases unmatched to any gene: 1. Germline CDR1 KGHSH, CDR2 LQKENI. Partial CDR3 DNA: TGTGCCAGCTCACCGACTAGCGGGGTAGATACG. Translated, it gives CASSPTSGVDT. The whole CDR3 protein reads CASSPTSGVDTQYF.

Comments on this clone: The CDR3 end is not reached by the read, which stops 3 residues before it; the germline J gene fills it in. This chain uses TRBV5-1 with TRBJ2-7, with TRBD1 as a possible D gene (6 bases). CDR1 and CDR2 (germline): SGHRS, YFSETQ. The CDR3 loop spans 15 amino acids. Deletions cut 1 base from V and 3 bases from J, with 14 bases between. The sequenced part of the CDR3 DNA is TGCGCCAGCAGCTTGAGTGGACAGAAATTCTACGAG. It yields the protein CASSLSGQKFYE. The CDR3, in full, reads CASSLSGQKFYEQYF.

Comment on this clone: The CDR3 end lies 3 residues beyond the end of the read and is filled in from the germline J gene. The chain recombines TRBV5-1 with TRBJ2-3; 11 bases are shared with TRBD2. Looked up from germline, CDR1 is SGHRS and CDR2 is YFSETQ. The CDR3 extends over 15 amino acids. CDR3 amino acids: CASSLASTSGSAQYF. The sequenced CDR3 bases are TGCGCCAGCAGCTTGGCCTCCACTAGCGGGAGTGCG.

On this clone itself: The read is 3 residues too short to cover the CDR3 end, so that end is filled in from the germline J gene. The rearrangement joins TRBV13 to TRBJ1-3, with D possibly matching TRBD1 (5 bases). Germline CDR1 PRHDT, CDR2 FYEKMQ (reference sequence). V was trimmed by 4 bases and J by 3 bases, leaving 13 bases between them. This CDR3 region has 15 residues. Incomplete CDR3 DNA: TGTGCCAGCAGCTCAACCCTCCAGGGTGGAAACACC. Protein product: CASSSTLQGGNT. The complete CDR3 sequence is CASSSTLQGGNTIYF.

With respect to this clone: The read terminates 3 residues ahead of where the CDR3 ends, so the germline J gene completes it. The chain links TRBV19 to TRBJ2-7, with 7 bases aligning to TRBD1. The CDR3 spans 14 residues. The V gene end was trimmed by 8 bases and the J gene end by 3 bases; junction bases not matched to a gene: 10. The germline V gene encodes CDR1 LNHDA and CDR2 SQIVND (reference sequence). The sequenced part of the CDR3 DNA is TGTGCCAGTCGCCCGGGACAGCTAAGCTACGAG. It codes for CASRPGQLSYE. The whole CDR3 protein reads CASRPGQLSYEQYF.

As to this clone: Read coverage stops 3 residues before the CDR3 terminus; the germline J gene supplies the remainder. This rearrangement joins TRBV10-1 to TRBJ2-3, with 9 bases identical to TRBD2. The CDR3 covers 15 residues. Trimming cost V 4 bases and J 5 bases; bases outside gene matches: 7. CDR1 is WNHNN, CDR2 SYGVQD, per germline (reference sequence). The sequenced part of the CDR3 DNA is TGCGCCAGCAGTGGAGCGGGAGGTCTGAAAGATACG. It specifies CASSGAGGLKDT. The full CDR3 sequence reads CASSGAGGLKDTQYF.

Concerning this clone: From the germline J gene comes the end of the CDR3, since the read stops 3 residues before it. This chain links TRBV19 with TRBJ2-1, with 9 bases matching TRBD1. Germline CDR1 reads LNHDA; CDR2 reads SQIVND (reference sequence). The CDR3 is 16 amino acids. With V trimmed by 3 bases and J by 7 bases, 10 bases remained unmatched. The CDR3 sequence: CASSIMGTGIKNEQFF. The CDR3 DNA, read in part, is TGTGCCAGTAGTATTATGGGGACAGGGATAAAAAATGAG.

About this clone itself: The CDR3 end lies 3 residues beyond the end of the read and is filled in from the germline J gene. V and J are TRBV6-2 or TRBV6-3 and TRBJ1-2; perhaps TRBD1 as D (6 bases). Germline V lookup: CDR1 MNHEY, CDR2 SVGEGT. The CDR3 has 15 amino acids. Here the CDR3 reads CASSNPQGSGSGYTF. The CDR3 DNA, read in part, is TGTGCCAGCAGCAACCCCCAGGGGAGTGGTTCCGGC.